This T cell receptor beta chain was observed in a study of blood T cell repertoires in COVID-19. Overall study context: Acute and convalescent COVID-19 specimens originated in the United States, Italy and Spain.

Assay: immunoSEQ multiplex PCR; the TCRdb copy retains only in-frame clones and omits some. This table has hundreds of thousands of clones, roughly 90% appearing once. There are 15 residues in the CDR3. The V end was cut by 1 base, the J end by 5 bases, with 14 bases between. Germline CDR1 SGDLS, CDR2 YYNGEE. The receptor was derived from a man younger than 35 with COVID-19, enrolled during active disease. Sequenced sample: peripheral blood. The V gene is TRBV9, the J gene TRBJ2-3; perhaps TRBD2 as D (5 bases). The CDR3 bases are TGTGCCAGCAGCGTATCCACTAGTTATGGAGATACGCAGTATTTT. Translation gives CASSVSTSYGDTQYF.